The source of this TCR beta chain is a study of T-cell reconstitution after alpha-beta-depleted transplantation in children. General observations from the study: Most T-cell counts and diversity one year after the transplant came from T cells that were newly produced.

Regarding this clonotype: Its target is not known. This clone may be a read error of a much larger clone one base away. The conserved closing phenylalanine or tryptophan is absent in this CDR3, likely reflecting a read error.

A TCRbeta library incorporating unique molecular identifiers was prepared. MiXCR, run by TCRdb on the PCR reads, gives a single entry per CDR3 protein. The data contain 600,000 to 700,000 distinct CDR3 sequences, 13% of them singletons. The V gene's germline CDR1 is ENHRY and CDR2 SYGVKD. The germline V and J ends were trimmed by 2 bases and 5 bases, with 21 bases remaining between them. The CDR3 runs to 18 residues. V and J are TRBV10-3 and TRBJ2-2, with TRBD2 as a possible D gene (6 bases). The sequence came from a girl aged 2 to 10 with congenital amegakaryocytic thrombocytopenia, due to receive a stem cell transplant. The source material was PBMCs, sampled before TCRalphabeta/CD19-depleted stem cell transplant. This chain's CDR3 is CAISEPVDRRRGTGELFL. The CDR3 DNA reads as TGTGCCATCAGTGAGCCCGTCGACAGACGGAGGGGAACCGGGGAGCTGTTTTTG.